These 21 T cell receptor beta chains share one sample of origin, sequenced in a study of PD-L1 blockade in urothelial cancer. As to time point: pretreatment peripheral blood. The table came from immunoSEQ multiplex PCR; TCRdb's copy has only in-frame clones and leaves some out. Altogether some 71,000 clones are present, around four fifths being singletons, with the ten largest covering approximately 7.1%. The sequences come from PBMCs, collected around atezolizumab (anti-PD-L1) treatment. The origin of the receptors is a man in his forties with urothelial cancer.

V is TRBV18 and J is TRBJ1-5; no clear D. From germline, CDR1 is KGHSH and CDR2 LQKENI. The V gene lost 3 bases and the J gene lost 2 bases, with 14 bases spanning the gap. The CDR3 is 16 residues long. CDR3 amino acids: CASSPAQRRRNQPQHF. The CDR3 nucleotides are TGTGCCAGCTCACCGGCGCAAAGGAGGCGCAATCAGCCCCAGCATTTT. The full variable domain, its missing parts supplied by reference TRBV18 and TRBJ1-5, is NAGVMQNPRHLVRRRGQEARLRCSPMKGHSHVYWYRQLPEEGLKFMVYLQKENIIDESGMPKERFSAEFPKEGPSILRIQQVVRGDSAAYFCASSPAQRRRNQPQHFGDGTRLSIL.

This sequence joins TRBV27 and TRBJ1-3; TRBD1 might be the D (5 bases). The CDR3 is 17 amino acids. The germline V gene has CDR1 MNHEY and CDR2 SMNVEV (reference sequence). Trimming pared 6 bases from V and 2 bases from J, leaving 20 bases between. CDR3 sequence: CASSSNALRGTGNTIYF. For the CDR3, the DNA is TGTGCCAGCAGCTCCAATGCCCTCCGGGGGACTGGAAACACCATATATTTT.

This chain uses TRBV9 with TRBJ2-3; D is unresolved. Germline V gene data show CDR1 as SGDLS and CDR2 as YYNGEE. The CDR3 spans 15 residues. Trimming took off 0 bases at V and 0 bases at J, with 8 bases between the two ends. In DNA form, the CDR3 reads TGTGCCAGCAGCGTAGCTTCCCTAAGCACAGATACGCAGTATTTT. It translates to CASSVASLSTDTQYF. The full variable domain, in which reference TRBV9 and TRBJ2-3 provide the parts outside the CDR3, is DSGVTQTPKHLITATGQRVTLRCSPRSGDLSVYWYQQSLDQGLQFLIQYYNGEERAKGNILERFSAQQFPDLHSELNLSSLELGDSALYFCASSVASLSTDTQYFGPGTRLTVL.

The chain's CDR3 is CASSSQGTETQYF. CDR3 DNA: TGTGCCAGCAGTTCCCAGGGCACCGAGACCCAGTACTTC. The chain has TRBV6-5 and TRBJ2-5, with D possibly TRBD1 on 5 matching bases. The V gene's germline CDR1 is MNHEY and CDR2 SVGAGI. Trimming shortened V by 4 bases and J by 5 bases, and 11 bases separated the two germline ends. The CDR3 is made up of 13 amino acids.

This chain uses TRBV11-2 with TRBJ1-1; no clear D gene. V shed 5 bases and J shed 7 bases, with 17 bases lying between them. Germline CDR1 reads SGHAT; CDR2 reads FQNNGV. The CDR3 runs to 14 residues. As DNA, the CDR3 is TGTGCCAGCAGCGTCGGACGGAGGATGGGTGAAGCTTTCTTT. Its translation is CASSVGRRMGEAFF.

CDR3 residues: CASSPGGELFF. The DNA for the CDR3 is TGTGCCAGCAGCCCGGGGGGGGAGCTGTTTTTT. The rearrangement uses TRBV7-9 and TRBJ2-2; D is perhaps TRBD2 (5 bases). The CDR3 covers 11 residues. The germline V and J ends were trimmed by 5 bases and 8 bases, with 6 bases remaining between them. Germline V gene data show CDR1 as SEHNR and CDR2 as FQNEAQ (reference sequence).

The V call is TRBV11-2, the J call TRBJ1-1; the D gene is possibly TRBD1 (5 bases). The CDR3 extends over 16 amino acids. Per the germline V gene, CDR1 is SGHAT and CDR2 is FQNNGV. Trimming removed 1 base from V and 1 base from J, with 13 bases in between. The CDR3 loop is CASSLGAGRSNTEAFF. CDR3 nucleotides: TGTGCCAGCAGCTTAGGGGCAGGGCGATCGAACACTGAAGCTTTCTTT.

This clone was found once. The chain employs TRBV5-8 and TRBJ2-7; TRBD2 aligns across 10 bases. The germline V gene has CDR1 SGHTS and CDR2 YDEGEE. The J segment lost 2 bases and the V segment lost 2 bases, leaving 13 bases of the junction unmatched. This CDR3 spans 18 amino acids. As DNA, the CDR3 is TGTGCCAGCAGCTTCCCCTTCAGCGGGAGGGCCAGGGCCTACGAGCAGTACTTC. Its protein is CASSFPFSGRARAYEQYF.

V gene TRBV28 combines with J gene TRBJ1-5; 8 bases align to TRBD1. The CDR3 length is 14 residues. The J segment lost 6 bases and the V segment lost 10 bases, leaving 11 bases of the junction unmatched. The germline CDR1 and CDR2 sequences are MDHEN and SYDVKM. The CDR3 loop is CATLGTGGTQPQHF. CDR3 in DNA: TGTGCCACCCTGGGGACAGGAGGCACTCAGCCCCAGCATTTT.

The chain employs TRBV2 and TRBJ2-5; TRBD2 agrees at 8 bases. V trimming: 5 bases; J trimming: 9 bases; junction bases outside the gene matches: 8. The CDR3 extends over 13 amino acids. The germline V gene encodes CDR1 SNHLY and CDR2 FYNNEI. The chain's CDR3 is CASSPAGVAAQYF. As DNA, the CDR3 is TGTGCCAGCAGTCCAGCGGGAGTGGCGGCCCAGTACTTC.

This sequence joins TRBV4-1 and TRBJ1-5; no firm D call. CDR1 MGHRA and CDR2 YSYEKL come from the germline V gene. The CDR3 is made up of 14 amino acids. V was shortened by 1 base and J by 2 bases, with 6 bases between the two germline ends. DNA of the CDR3: TGCGCCAGCAGCCAAGGTCCTGGCAATCAGCCCCAGCATTTT. Its protein product is CASSQGPGNQPQHF.

The V and J genes are TRBV28 and TRBJ2-5; D call uncertain. The V end was cut by 2 bases, the J end by 4 bases, with 11 bases between. There are 14 residues in the CDR3. The germline CDR1 and CDR2 sequences are MDHEN and SYDVKM. CDR3 amino acids: CASSLTQVAETQYF. Here the CDR3 DNA reads TGTGCCAGCAGTTTAACCCAAGTGGCAGAGACCCAGTACTTC. Filled out from reference TRBV28 and TRBJ2-5, the complete variable domain reads DVKVTQSSRYLVKRTGEKVFLECVQDMDHENMFWYRQDPGLGLRLIYFSYDVKMKEKGDIPEGYSVSREKKERFSLILESASTNQTSMYLCASSLTQVAETQYFGPGTRLLVL.

This chain uses TRBV5-1 with TRBJ2-3; TRBD1 might be the D (6 bases). The germline V and J ends were trimmed by 0 bases and 3 bases, with 11 bases remaining between them. Germline lookup yields CDR1 SGHRS and CDR2 YFSETQ. This CDR3 has 15 residues. DNA of the CDR3: TGCGCCAGCAGCTTGGTAGGGGACAAAACAGATACGCAGTATTTT. Translation: CASSLVGDKTDTQYF.

The gene calls are TRBV10-3 and TRBJ2-3, with D maybe TRBD2 (5 bases). The V end was cut by 7 bases, the J end by 6 bases, with 8 bases between. Germline V gene data show CDR1 as ENHRY and CDR2 as SYGVKD. The length of the CDR3 is 11 residues. The CDR3 loop reads CAINGLDTQYF. The CDR3 nucleotides read TGTGCCATCAATGGACTCGATACGCAGTATTTT.

J is TRBJ2-3 and V is TRBV6-1; TRBD2 might be the D (6 bases). The CDR3 is 20 residues long. V was cut by 3 bases and J by 4 bases, with 29 bases left in between. Germline V gene lookup returns CDR1 MNHNS and CDR2 SASEGT. The DNA of the CDR3 is TGTGCCAGCAGTGACTACCCTCCAGGGCTACGGGAGACCCAGCCAGATACGCAGTATTTT. This encodes CASSDYPPGLRETQPDTQYF.

The rearrangement joins TRBV5-4 to TRBJ2-2; a weak D match, TRBD1 (5 bases). The length of the CDR3 is 13 residues. The V end lost 2 bases, the J end lost 6 bases, and 8 bases lay between the germline ends. Germline V lookup: CDR1 SGHNT, CDR2 YYREEE (reference sequence). Here the CDR3 DNA reads TGTGCCAGCAGCTTTCCAGGGCCCGGGGAGCTGTTTTTT. Translating gives CASSFPGPGELFF. Filled out from reference TRBV5-4 and TRBJ2-2, the complete variable domain reads ETGVTQSPTHLIKTRGQQVTLRCSSQSGHNTVSWYQQALGQGPQFIFQYYREEENGRGNFPPRFSGLQFPNYSSELNVNALELDDSALYLCASSFPGPGELFFGEGSRLTVL.

This clone has a single count. The gene calls are TRBV4-1 and TRBJ2-1, with 8 nucleotides matching TRBD2. V trimming: 4 bases; J trimming: 6 bases; junction bases outside the gene matches: 11. CDR3 length equals 16 residues. Germline loops: CDR1 MGHRA, CDR2 YSYEKL. CDR3 in amino acids: CASSPPPAGVGNEQFF. The CDR3 DNA sequence: TGCGCCAGCAGCCCCCCTCCAGCGGGAGTAGGCAATGAGCAGTTCTTC.

Concerning this clone: The CDR3 carries no conserved terminal phenylalanine or tryptophan, so it likely arises from a read error. The DNA is omitted, as the CDR3 cannot be located on it reliably, and the CDR3 follows TCRdb's listing. The genes are TRBV21-1 and TRBJ1-5. TRBV21-1 is reported as a pseudogene. Termini included, the CDR3 measures 15 amino acids. CDR3 residues: CASSKHRKASRACGV.

The J gene is TRBJ1-5, the V gene TRBV19; D not resolved. Germline V gene data show CDR1 as LNHDA and CDR2 as SQIVND (reference sequence). V gave up 7 bases and J gave up 0 bases, with 16 bases separating them. The CDR3 spans 16 residues. The CDR3 protein is CASNPQVLISNQPQHF. Here the CDR3 DNA reads TGTGCCAGTAACCCCCAGGTTCTTATTAGCAATCAGCCCCAGCATTTT.

The chain combines TRBV9 with TRBJ1-2, with D perhaps matching TRBD1 (6 bases). Trimming took off 3 bases at V and 3 bases at J, with 15 bases between the two ends. The CDR3 loop spans 15 amino acids. Germline CDR1 and CDR2: SGDLS and YYNGEE. The CDR3 DNA is TGTGCCAGCAGCGCCGTCGTGGGGGCAGACTATGGCTACACCTTC. It codes for CASSAVVGADYGYTF.

This clone was seen once. The V gene is TRBV6-1, the J gene TRBJ2-1; D ambiguous. Trimming stripped 4 bases from V and 2 bases from J, with 9 bases between. CDR1 and CDR2 from the germline V gene are MNHNS and SASEGT. The CDR3 runs to 14 residues. The chain's CDR3 is CASSVPSAYNEQFF. For the CDR3, the DNA is TGTGCCAGCAGTGTCCCGTCAGCCTACAATGAGCAGTTCTTC.